This is a list of T cell receptor beta chains from one sample in a study of blood T cell repertoires in COVID-19. The repertoire was sequenced with immunoSEQ multiplex PCR; TCRdb's copy has only in-frame clones and lacks some. The table lists about 440,000 clones, around 88% of them singletons. Material for sequencing was peripheral blood. Receptor source: a woman in her forties or fifties with COVID-19, enrolled during active disease. CDR3s include the opening cysteine and the closing phenylalanine or tryptophan. The D gene is left open where the match is weak. Expanded clones get a size class; other rows say once, few or many, or leave the size out.

>TRBD1|TRBV10-3|-|TRBJ1-2
TGTGCCATCAGTGAGACGGACAGGGCCGGCTACACCTTC
CAISETDRAGYTF
>-|TRBV5-1|-|TRBJ2-2
TGCGCCAGCAGCCCGACAGGGAACACCGGGGAGCTGTTTTTT
CASSPTGNTGELFF
>TRBD1|TRBV7-2|-|TRBJ2-7
TGTGCCAGCACCTTGGGACAGGGCAACTACGAGCAGTACTTC
CASTLGQGNYEQYF
>TRBD1|TRBV7-2|-|TRBJ1-2
TGTGCCAGCAGCCGCTATACGACAGGGGTTTATGGCTACACCTTC
CASSRYTTGVYGYTF
>TRBD2|TRBV7-9|-|TRBJ2-1
TGTGCCAGCTTAAGCTTGGGCCTAGCGGGCAATGAGCAGTTCTTC
CASLSLGLAGNEQFF
>TRBD2|TRBV27|-|TRBJ2-3
TGTGCCAGCAGTCACTATAGCGGGGTCGGTGGTTCAGATACGCAGTATTTT
CASSHYSGVGGSDTQYF
>-|TRBV10-2|-|TRBJ1-1
TGCGCCAGCAGTGAACGGCAGGGCGACACTGAAGCTTTCTTT
CASSERQGDTEAFF
>-|TRBV18|-|TRBJ2-1
TGTGCCAGCTCACCGTCTCCTAGCCATGAGCAGTTCTTC
CASSPSPSHEQFF
>-|TRBV19|-|TRBJ2-1
TGTGCCAGTAGTCCTAATTTCCTCGATGAGCAGTTCTTC
CASSPNFLDEQFF
>-|TRBV28|-|TRBJ2-1
TGTGCCAGCAGTTTGGGGCGTTGGAATGAGCAGTTCTTC
CASSLGRWNEQFF
>-|TRBV3-1/TRBV3-2|few|TRBJ1-2
TGTGCCAGCGTGGGCCAGGGCCGCTACACCTTC
CASVGQGRYTF
>TRBD1|TRBV7-9|-|TRBJ2-7
TGTGCCAGCAGCTCGGACAGGTTCTACGAGCAGTACTTC
CASSSDRFYEQYF
>-|TRBV6-5|-|TRBJ1-5
TGTGCCGCGGGGGGGGGCAATCAGCCCCAGCATTTT
CAAGGGNQPQHF
>TRBD2|TRBV5-6|-|TRBJ2-7
TGTGCCAGCAGCTTGGGCGGGGGGATGTTCTACGAGCAGTACTTC
CASSLGGGMFYEQYF
>-|TRBV12-1|-|TRBJ1-6
TGTGCCATTAGGCCCAGGGGCCGTCATAATTCACCCCTCCACTTT
CAIRPRGRHNSPLHF
>-|TRBV30|-|TRBJ2-3
TGTGCCTGGAGTGGGGGGAGGCTCCGCACAGATACGCAGTATTTT
CAWSGGRLRTDTQYF
>TRBD1|TRBV27|-|TRBJ1-5
TGTGCCAGCGCCTGGGGCAGGGGGTATCAGCCCCAGCATTTT
CASAWGRGYQPQHF
>TRBD1|TRBV30|-|TRBJ1-5
TGTGCCTGGAGCCTCAGGGGGGCCCTCAATCAGCCCCAGCATTTT
CAWSLRGALNQPQHF
>TRBD2|TRBV18|-|TRBJ2-3
TGTGCCAGCTCAGGACTAGCGGGGACCCCAGATACGCAGTATTTT
CASSGLAGTPDTQYF
>-|TRBV19|-|TRBJ1-5
TGTGCCAGTAGTATAGGGACAACCTATAGCAATCAGCCCCAGCATTTT
CASSIGTTYSNQPQHF
>TRBD1|TRBV28|-|TRBJ2-5
TGTGCCAGCAGCTCGGACAGGGGGCCAATGGAGACCCAGTACTTC
CASSSDRGPMETQYF
>TRBD2|TRBV5-1|-|TRBJ2-7
TGCGCCAGCAGCTTGGTGGCTAGCGGGGGGTACGAGCAGTACTTC
CASSLVASGGYEQYF
>TRBD1|TRBV29-1|-|TRBJ2-5
TGCAGCGTTGGGGACAGTTTAGAGACCCAGTACTTC
CSVGDSLETQYF
>TRBD2|TRBV10-1|few|TRBJ2-1
TGCGCCAGCCGGCAATGGAGCGGGGCAAGCTCCTACAATGAGCAGTTCTTC
CASRQWSGASSYNEQFF
>-|TRBV9|once|TRBJ1-1
TGTGCCAGCAGCGCACCGACAGGGAACACTGAAGCTTTCTTT
CASSAPTGNTEAFF
>-|TRBV30|-|TRBJ2-7
TGTGCCTGGAGGGGACTCCGGAGCCGAATCTACTTC
CAWRGLRSRIYF
>TRBD2|TRBV3-1/TRBV3-2|-|TRBJ2-3
TGTGCCAGCAACCCTGAACCGGGGGGGGTAACAGATACGCAGTATTTT
CASNPEPGGVTDTQYF
>TRBD1|TRBV7-9|-|TRBJ2-7
TGTGCCAGCAGCTCCGGGACAGTAAGCTACGAGCAGTACTTC
CASSSGTVSYEQYF
>-|TRBV9|-|TRBJ1-2
TGTGCCAGCAGCGCCGCGGGGTATGGCTACACCTTC
CASSAAGYGYTF
>TRBD1|TRBV12-5|-|TRBJ1-2
TGTGCTAGTGGTATAGTGACAGGGGGCGTGTGGGGCTACACCTTC
CASGIVTGGVWGYTF
>-|TRBV28|-|TRBJ2-3
TGTGCCAGCGAAGGACAGTACACTAGCACAGATACGCAGTATTTT
CASEGQYTSTDTQYF
>-|TRBV6-5|-|TRBJ2-2
TGTGCCAGCAGTACACAACCAGGGGCCGGGGAGCTGTTTTTT
CASSTQPGAGELFF
>TRBD1|TRBV6-5|-|TRBJ2-5
TGTGCCAGCAGTCTCGGACAGGAGTATGAGACCCAGTACTTC
CASSLGQEYETQYF
>-|TRBV5-6|-|TRBJ2-3
TGTGCCAGCAGCAGAACAGGGATAGATACGCAGTATTTT
CASSRTGIDTQYF
>TRBD2|TRBV10-2|-|TRBJ2-3
TGCGCCAGCAGTGACCAGCGGGGGGGAATGGGTACAGATACGCAGTATTTT
CASSDQRGGMGTDTQYF
>TRBD1|TRBV27|-|TRBJ1-3
TGTGCCAGCAGTTCCCTACAGGGGGCCACTGGAAACACCATATATTTT
CASSSLQGATGNTIYF
>TRBD1|TRBV5-3|once|TRBJ2-7
TGTGCCAGAAGCTCAGGAACTATTAACAGGGGCAGATCCTCCTACGAGCAGTACTTC
CARSSGTINRGRSSYEQYF
>-|TRBV2|-|TRBJ1-2
TGTGCCAGCAGTGTTCGGGGGGGCCCCAGTGGCTACACCTTC
CASSVRGGPSGYTF
>TRBD1|TRBV7-8|once|TRBJ1-3
TGTGCCAGCAGCACTTCGGGACAGGGATTTTTAAACACCATATATTTT
CASSTSGQGFLNTIYF
>TRBD1|TRBV5-1|-|TRBJ1-5
TGCGCCAGCAGCCCCGGACAGGCCCGAAATCAGCCCCAGCATTTT
CASSPGQARNQPQHF
>TRBD1|TRBV11-2|-|TRBJ1-1
TGTGCCAGCAGCAAGGACAGGGACACTGAAGCTTTCTTT
CASSKDRDTEAFF
>TRBD1|TRBV6-6|-|TRBJ1-2
TGTGCCAGCAAGGGACAGTCGTATGGCTACACCTTC
CASKGQSYGYTF
>-|TRBV4-1|-|TRBJ1-1
TGCGCCAGCAGCCAAGTGGTTCGGGTGAGCACTGAAGCTTTCTTT
CASSQVVRVSTEAFF
>TRBD1|TRBV5-1|-|TRBJ2-7
TGCGCCAGCAGCGTTCTGGACAGGGGTTACGAGCAGTACTTC
CASSVLDRGYEQYF
>TRBD1|TRBV5-1|-|TRBJ1-2
TGCGCCAGCAGCGACGCCCGACAGGGGACGGGTGGCTACACCTTC
CASSDARQGTGGYTF
>-|TRBV5-5|-|TRBJ2-2
TGTGCCAGCAGCCCGGACAGTGCGAACACCGGGGAGCTGTTTTTT
CASSPDSANTGELFF
>-|TRBV5-1|-|TRBJ1-5
TGCGCCAGCAGCTTGTCAGGCAATCAGCCCCAGCATTTT
CASSLSGNQPQHF
>-|TRBV9|-|TRBJ1-4
TGTGCCAGCAGCCCACTGGGGGGGGCCGCAGAAAAACTGTTTTTT
CASSPLGGAAEKLFF
>TRBD1|TRBV30|-|TRBJ1-2
TGTGCCTGGCCACCTCCGGGACAGGGGGCGGTTCACTATGGCTACACCTTC
CAWPPPGQGAVHYGYTF
>TRBD2|TRBV9|-|TRBJ2-1
TGTGCCAGCAGCCCTAGACTAGCGGGGGGGAACAATGAGCAGTTCTTC
CASSPRLAGGNNEQFF
>-|TRBV19|-|TRBJ1-2
TGTGCCAGTAGAAAACAGTCACAGGCGGTCTATGGCTACACCTTC
CASRKQSQAVYGYTF
>TRBD1|TRBV19|-|TRBJ1-2
TGTGCCAGCACCGGGACAGGGGTGGGGAACTATGGCTACACCTTC
CASTGTGVGNYGYTF
>-|TRBV6-5|-|TRBJ2-7
TGTGCCAGCAGTTTGGAGGCCGCCTACGAGCAGTACTTC
CASSLEAAYEQYF
>TRBD2|TRBV29-1|-|TRBJ2-1
TGCAGCGTCCGCGGGGGGCCCAACTCCTACAATGAGCAGTTCTTC
CSVRGGPNSYNEQFF